This T cell receptor (beta chain) was found in a study of CD8+ T cells in alopecia areata. The germline V gene has CDR1 SGHTA and CDR2 FQGNSA. V was pared by 1 base and J by 3 bases, with 7 bases between. This CDR3 is 14 amino acids long. Findings and limits, study-wide: Many expanded lesional clones persisted in scalp and blood during tofacitinib treatment.

Regarding this clone: Antigen specificity is unknown.

Extracted RNA was reverse transcribed, and the resulting cDNA served as sequencing template. Sequencing used immunoSEQ multiplex PCR; TCRdb keeps in-frame clones, though not all of them. The table lists 75,000 to 85,000 clones, roughly 70% of them singletons. Documented treatment: oral pan-JAK inhibitor, 5-10 mg twice daily. This sequence originates from a human donor with alopecia areata. The sample was CD8+ T cells sorted from blood, taken at week 24, from a patient treated with tofacitinib. The chain links TRBV7-2 to TRBJ2-1; no firm D call. CDR3 sequence reads: CASSLDINYNEQFF. In DNA, the CDR3 is TGTGCCAGCAGCTTAGATATAAACTACAATGAGCAGTTCTTC.